This TCR beta chain came from a study of T cells after yellow fever vaccination. Study overall: Researchers used SMART-Seq v4 Ultra Low Input to prepare fractions that had low cell numbers. Study results and caveats: There was a small share of clonotypes that showed up in both the CD4 and CD8 compartments. Though weaker, the secondary response peaked faster, on day 5 versus 15. Clones from primary vaccination mostly reappeared after the booster (less than 98% CD4, approximately 86% CD8).

This clonotype was detected only a few times. Its cognate antigen is unknown. One entry per CDR3 protein, called by TCRdb with MiXCR from the 5' RACE reads. This table holds 400,000 to 650,000 distinct CDR3 sequences, roughly a fifth found once. The input for sequencing was PBMCs, taken around 3 weeks after the first yellow fever vaccination. The sequence derives from a man younger than 35 who received the YFV17D yellow fever vaccine.

The CDR3 reads CASSLQGRLGRDTQYF. As DNA, the CDR3 is TGTGCCAGCTCACTCCAGGGGAGGCTGGGTAGAGATACGCAGTATTTT. The V and J genes are TRBV18 and TRBJ2-3; D could derive from TRBD1 or TRBD2 (6 bases each). Trimming left V 4 bases short and J 5 bases short, with 19 bases between. The CDR3 runs to 16 residues. In germline, CDR1 is KGHSH, CDR2 LQKENI.